This T cell receptor (beta chain) was sequenced during a study of blood T cell repertoires in COVID-19 (dated by TCRdb to between 2020 and 2021). Regarding the complete study: Collaborator samples came from the United States, Italy and Spain and covered acute and convalescent phases of COVID-19. The material from the prospective study consisted of cDNA or gDNA derived from T cells, B-cell-depleted T cells, or PBMCs. The dataset comprised deeply sampled blood TCRbeta repertoires from subjects exposed to, actively infected with, or recovered from COVID-19. A freely available public database, intended as a resource for researchers studying the immune response to SARS-CoV-2, is where the repertoires were released. Samples came from the ongoing ImmuneRACE study (first 160 participants) plus 1,254 subjects from 6 global collaborators. The sample metadata nearly always contained a de-identified subject ID, COVID-19 status, age in years and sex. HLA class I and class II types, where available, came from metadata supplied by the sample provider rather than from assay-based typing.

Whole blood was collected in K2EDTA tubes by collaborating institutions according to the institutions' own protocols. Collaborator samples were shipped for TCRbeta analysis as frozen whole blood, isolated PBMCs, or DNA extracted from either sample type. The paper as a whole reports these results and caveats: How much clinical and demographic metadata was included differed by source and by participant, and the metadata was provided uncurated.

This clone was detected only a few times. Its antigen specificity is not known. No clone much larger than this one lies a single base away; base qualities are absent. TCRbeta CDR3 regions were amplified from genomic DNA by means of the immunoSEQ Assay, a bias-controlled multiplex PCR. The paper's data handling went like this. Nucleated cell counts per sample were estimated from amplification of reference gene primers within the assay. To quantify the absolute abundance of each unique TCRbeta CDR3 rearrangement, sequence reads were collapsed and filtered. For each sample, productive Simpson clonality was calculated as the square root of Simpson's diversity index across productive rearrangements. TCRdb holds this immuneACCESS table with in-frame rearrangements only. Some clones are missing; in checked studies, unresolved V genes explain under half, and the rest has no known cause. That table furnishes V, J and clone size, whereas the DNA furnished D and trimming. For this sample there are 130,000 to 150,000 clones; around 84% appear just once. Jointly, the top ten make up approximately 5% of the sample.

The sequence came from a human donor in a cohort sampled during active COVID-19. Sequenced input: peripheral blood.

The DNA sequence is TGTGCCAGTAGTGGAGACCGGGACAGGGGGCGCAACGAGCAGTACTTC. This sequence encodes CASSGDRDRGRNEQYF. The chain is assembled from TRBV19 and TRBJ2-7, and 12 junction bases match TRBD1. From its cysteine to its phenylalanine, the CDR3 spans 16 amino acids. Only the CDR3 portion is preserved as DNA: 48 bases, with reading frame beginning at the first base. From the germline V gene (reference sequence), CDR1 is LNHDA and CDR2 is SQIVND. The V end gives up 5 bases and the J end 5 bases, leaving 10 bases in the junction not matched to a gene.